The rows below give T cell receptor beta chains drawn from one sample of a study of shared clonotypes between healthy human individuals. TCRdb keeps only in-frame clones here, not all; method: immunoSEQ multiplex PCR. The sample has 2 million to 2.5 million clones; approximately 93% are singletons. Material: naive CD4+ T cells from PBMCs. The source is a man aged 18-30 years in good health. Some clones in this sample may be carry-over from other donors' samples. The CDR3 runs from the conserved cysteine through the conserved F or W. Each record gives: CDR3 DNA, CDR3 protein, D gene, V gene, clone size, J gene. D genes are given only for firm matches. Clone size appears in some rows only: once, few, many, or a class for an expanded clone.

DNA: TGTGCCAGCAGCCCCCGACAGGGTGACACCGGGGAGCTGTTTTTT; CDR3: CASSPRQGDTGELFF; D: TRBD1; V: TRBV7-8; size: once; J: TRBJ2-2
DNA: TGTGCCAGCAGCAATCCCGGGCACGAGCAGTTCTTC; CDR3: CASSNPGHEQFF; D: NA; V: TRBV7-9; size: NA; J: TRBJ2-1
DNA: TGCGCCAGCAGCTTGGATCCAGGGGGTTCCTACAATGAGCAGTTCTTC; CDR3: CASSLDPGGSYNEQFF; D: TRBD1; V: TRBV5-1; size: NA; J: TRBJ2-1
DNA: TGCGCCGATGACAGGTACTACGAGCAGTACTTC; CDR3: CADDRYYEQYF; D: NA; V: TRBV23-1; size: NA; J: TRBJ2-7
DNA: TGTGCCAGCAGCTTAGTGGGCAGGACCCCCTACGAGCAGTACTTC; CDR3: CASSLVGRTPYEQYF; D: NA; V: TRBV7-2; size: NA; J: TRBJ2-7
DNA: TGTGCCAGCAGCTTGGGTCAGGGATCTTCCTACGAGCAGTACTTC; CDR3: CASSLGQGSSYEQYF; D: NA; V: TRBV5-4; size: NA; J: TRBJ2-7
DNA: TGCGCCAGCAGCCTGGACAGGAATAATTCACCCCTCCACTTT; CDR3: CASSLDRNNSPLHF; D: TRBD1; V: TRBV5-1; size: NA; J: TRBJ1-6
DNA: TGTGCCAGCAGCTTGCCCCCAGCGACAGGGAGTCTCGAGCAGTTCTTC; CDR3: CASSLPPATGSLEQFF; D: TRBD1; V: TRBV7-6; size: NA; J: TRBJ2-1
DNA: TGTGCCACCAGCAGAGGGGTGACTAGCAGCGATGAGCAGTTCTTC; CDR3: CATSRGVTSSDEQFF; D: TRBD2; V: TRBV15; size: NA; J: TRBJ2-1
DNA: TGCGCCAGCAGTCAAAGGAGTCACAATCCAGATACGCAGTATTTT; CDR3: CASSQRSHNPDTQYF; D: NA; V: TRBV23-1; size: once; J: TRBJ2-3
DNA: TGTGCCAGCAGCCAAGAATCGGGCCCGACCTACGAGCAGTACTTC; CDR3: CASSQESGPTYEQYF; D: NA; V: TRBV4-2; size: NA; J: TRBJ2-7
DNA: TGCAGCGTTGAAGAGAACAGGGGGGGAAACGAGCAGTACTTC; CDR3: CSVEENRGGNEQYF; D: NA; V: TRBV29-1; size: NA; J: TRBJ2-7
DNA: TGCGCCAGCAGCTTGGGGTTCCCCCGGTCCTACAATGAGCAGTTCTTC; CDR3: CASSLGFPRSYNEQFF; D: NA; V: TRBV5-1; size: NA; J: TRBJ2-1
DNA: TGTGCCAGCAATCGTCGGCGGGACACCTACAATGAGCAGTTCTTC; CDR3: CASNRRRDTYNEQFF; D: NA; V: TRBV2; size: NA; J: TRBJ2-1
DNA: TGTGCCAGTAGTCATACTCGAGGGATCGCTGAAGCTTTCTTT; CDR3: CASSHTRGIAEAFF; D: NA; V: TRBV19; size: NA; J: TRBJ1-1